This T cell receptor beta chain was documented in a study of T-cell reconstitution after alpha-beta-depleted transplantation in children. J lost 2 bases, V lost 3 bases, and 3 bases had no gene match. Germline V gene sequence: CDR1 MNHEY, CDR2 SMNVEV (reference sequence). This CDR3 is 15 amino acids long. A TCRbeta library incorporating unique molecular identifiers was prepared. One entry per CDR3 protein, called by TCRdb with MiXCR from the PCR reads. This table holds roughly 180,000 distinct CDR3 sequences, roughly 14% found once. This clonotype occurred many times. The TCR originated in a human donor who donated a stem cell graft to a child with acute lymphoblastic leukemia. The chain couples TRBV27 to TRBJ2-5; 10 nucleotides line up with TRBD1. Sequencing was performed on PBMCs from the stem cell graft donor, taken from the stem cell graft. The DNA for the CDR3 is TGTGCCAGCAGTTTCCTGGACAGGGGGCAAGAGACCCAGTACTTC. This codes for CASSFLDRGQETQYF.